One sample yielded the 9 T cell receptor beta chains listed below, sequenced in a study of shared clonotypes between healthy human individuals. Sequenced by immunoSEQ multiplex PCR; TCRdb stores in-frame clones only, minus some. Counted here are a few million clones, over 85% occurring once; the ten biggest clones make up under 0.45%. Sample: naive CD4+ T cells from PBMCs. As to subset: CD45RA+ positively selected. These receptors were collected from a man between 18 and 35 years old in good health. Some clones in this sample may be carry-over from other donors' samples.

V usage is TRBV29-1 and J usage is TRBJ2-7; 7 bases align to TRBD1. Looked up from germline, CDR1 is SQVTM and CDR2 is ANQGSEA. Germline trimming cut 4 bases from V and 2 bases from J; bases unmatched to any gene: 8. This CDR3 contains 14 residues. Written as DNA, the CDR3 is TGCAGCGTTGGTGTGTCAGGGGGTGCCTACGAGCAGTACTTC. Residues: CSVGVSGGAYEQYF.

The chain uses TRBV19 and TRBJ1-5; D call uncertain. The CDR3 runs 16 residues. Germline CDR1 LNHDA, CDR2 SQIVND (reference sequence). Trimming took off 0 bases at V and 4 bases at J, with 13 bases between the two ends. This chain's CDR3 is CASSIDLLVGNQPQHF. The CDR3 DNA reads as TGTGCCAGTAGTATAGATCTTCTTGTGGGAAATCAGCCCCAGCATTTT.

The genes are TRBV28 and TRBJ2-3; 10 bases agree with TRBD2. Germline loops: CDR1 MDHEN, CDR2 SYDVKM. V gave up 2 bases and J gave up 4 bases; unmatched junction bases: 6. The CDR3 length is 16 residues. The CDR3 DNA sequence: TGTGCCAGCAGTTTAAGCGCTAGCGGGAGTGCAGATACGCAGTATTTT. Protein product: CASSLSASGSADTQYF.

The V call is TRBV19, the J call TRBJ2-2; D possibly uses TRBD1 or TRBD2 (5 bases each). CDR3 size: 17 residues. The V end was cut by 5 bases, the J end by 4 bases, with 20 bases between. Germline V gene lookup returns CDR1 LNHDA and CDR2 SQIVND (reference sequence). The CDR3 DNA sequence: TGTGCCAGTAGTGTGACCGGGACGTTGAATCCCACCGGGGAGCTGTTTTTT. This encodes CASSVTGTLNPTGELFF.

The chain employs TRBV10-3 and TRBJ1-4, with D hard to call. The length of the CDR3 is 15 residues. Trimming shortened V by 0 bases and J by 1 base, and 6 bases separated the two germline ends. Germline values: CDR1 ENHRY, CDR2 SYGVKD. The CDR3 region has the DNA TGTGCCATCAGTGAGTCCAGACAAACTAATGAAAAACTGTTTTTT. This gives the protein CAISESRQTNEKLFF.

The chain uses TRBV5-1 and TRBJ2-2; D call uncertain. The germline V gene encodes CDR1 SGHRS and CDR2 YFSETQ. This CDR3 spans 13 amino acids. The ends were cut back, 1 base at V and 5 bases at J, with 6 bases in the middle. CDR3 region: CASSLQFTGELFF. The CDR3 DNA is TGCGCCAGCAGCTTGCAGTTTACCGGGGAGCTGTTTTTT.

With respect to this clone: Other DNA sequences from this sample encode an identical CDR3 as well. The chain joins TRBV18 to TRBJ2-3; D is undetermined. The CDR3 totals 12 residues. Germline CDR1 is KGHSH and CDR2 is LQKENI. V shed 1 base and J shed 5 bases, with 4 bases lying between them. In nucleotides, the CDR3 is TGTGCCAGCTCACCACAGGGAGATACGCAGTATTTT. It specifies CASSPQGDTQYF.

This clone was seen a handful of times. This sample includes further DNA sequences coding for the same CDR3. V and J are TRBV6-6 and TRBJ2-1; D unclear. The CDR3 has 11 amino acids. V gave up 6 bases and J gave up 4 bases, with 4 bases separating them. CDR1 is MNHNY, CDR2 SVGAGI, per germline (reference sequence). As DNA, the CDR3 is TGTGCCAGCAGCCCGTACAATGAGCAGTTCTTC. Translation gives CASSPYNEQFF.

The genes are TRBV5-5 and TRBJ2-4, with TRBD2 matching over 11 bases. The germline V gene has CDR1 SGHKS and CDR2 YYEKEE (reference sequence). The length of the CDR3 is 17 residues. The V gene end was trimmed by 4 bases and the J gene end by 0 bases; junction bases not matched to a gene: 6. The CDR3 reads CASSPGLAALAKNIQYF. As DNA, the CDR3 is TGTGCCAGCAGCCCGGGACTAGCGGCCTTAGCCAAAAACATTCAGTACTTC.